This T cell receptor (beta chain) emerged from a study of T cells in Graves' hyperthyroidism and ophthalmopathy. This clonotype was observed many times. RNA transcripts were the template for amplifying TCR beta CDR3 regions. Researchers ran a first-round RT-PCR on the TCR CDR3 using the HTBI primer set. Each CDR3 protein gets one entry after TCRdb re-called the multiplex PCR reads with MiXCR. Here the sample spans tens of thousands of distinct CDR3 sequences, about 54% being singletons. Sequencing was carried out using peripheral blood or thyroid tissue (not recorded which). This sequence was found in a man aged 18 to 29 with Graves' hyperthyroidism.

CDR3 nucleotides: TGTGCCAGCACTCCCTCAGGGAGCCCCTACGAGCAGTACTTC. Amino acids: CASTPSGSPYEQYF. The chain links TRBV2 to TRBJ2-7; D may match TRBD1 or TRBD2 (5 bases each). Germline V CDR1 and CDR2: SNHLY, FYNNEI. The germline V and J ends were trimmed by 7 bases and 2 bases, with 15 bases remaining between them. This CDR3 spans 14 amino acids. Full variable domain (rest looked up from reference TRBV2 and TRBJ2-7): EPEVTQTPSHQVTQMGQEVILRCVPISNHLYFYWYRQILGQKVEFLVSFYNNEISEKSEIFDDQFSVERPDGSNFTLKIRSTKLEDSAMYFCASTPSGSPYEQYFGPGTRLTVT.